The 5 T cell receptor beta chains given below trace back to one sample, sequenced in a study of a mutant IDH1 vaccine in newly diagnosed glioma. The time point: week 23, last vaccination. Each dose of the vaccine consisted of 300 ug of mutant IDH1 20-mer peptide, with topical imiquimod. Their antigens remain unidentified. Sequencing was performed with immunoSEQ multiplex PCR; in TCRdb, only in-frame clones are kept and a portion is missing. Here the sample spans some 30,000 clones, approximately 88% being singletons. This sample comprised PBMCs, obtained from a glioma patient whose treatment included an IDH1 peptide vaccine. Source of these receptors: a man aged 40-49 years with glioma.

V and J are TRBV9 and TRBJ2-3, with TRBD1 identical over 8 bases. V dropped 3 bases and J dropped 3; count of bases not matched to a gene: 21. In germline, CDR1 is SGDLS, CDR2 YYNGEE. There are 20 residues in the CDR3. DNA of the CDR3: TGTGCCAGCAGCGCTTCGTACGTCTCCGGGTCAGGGGGCGAGACAGATACGCAGTATTTT. Translation: CASSASYVSGSGGETDTQYF.

The chain joins TRBV5-4 to TRBJ1-1, with D perhaps matching TRBD1 (5 bases). This CDR3 region has 14 residues. Trimming removed 5 bases at V and 7 bases at J, with 18 bases between. CDR1 and CDR2 (germline): SGHNT, YYREEE (reference sequence). The CDR3 region is CASRRGPPGGEAFF. The CDR3 bases are TGTGCCAGCAGGAGGGGCCCTCCCGGGGGTGAAGCTTTCTTT.

J is TRBJ2-2 and V is TRBV18; a possible D gene is TRBD1 (6 bases). V was clipped by 6 bases and J by 1 base, with 15 bases between them. CDR3 length: 16 residues. Germline CDR1 and CDR2: KGHSH and LQKENI. In nucleotides, the CDR3 is TGTGCCAGCTCTCCCAACCCGGGACAGAACACCGGGGAGCTGTTTTTT. Encoded protein: CASSPNPGQNTGELFF.

V gene TRBV11-3 combines with J gene TRBJ2-2; D call uncertain. Trimming pared 4 bases from V and 1 base from J, leaving 13 bases between. The CDR3 spans 16 residues. CDR1 and CDR2 from the germline V gene are SGHNT and YENEEA. As DNA, the CDR3 is TGTGCCAGCAGCTCTGGCAGACGCATGAACACCGGGGAGCTGTTTTTT. Encoded protein: CASSSGRRMNTGELFF. The whole variable domain, filled in from reference TRBV11-3 and TRBJ2-2, reads EAGVVQSPRYKIIEKKQPVAFWCNPISGHNTLYWYLQNLGQGPELLIRYENEEAVDDSQLPKDRFSAERLKGVDSTLKIQPAELGDSAVYLCASSSGRRMNTGELFFGEGSRLTVL.

This clone was counted between two and nine times. The CDR3 reads CASSQTHGQGGETQYF. For the CDR3, the DNA is TGTGCCAGCAGCCAAACCCACGGACAGGGTGGCGAGACCCAGTACTTC. The chain is built from TRBV4-2 and TRBJ2-5; the match to TRBD1 covers 8 bases. The CDR3 totals 16 residues. Trimming at V came to 2 bases and at J to 5 bases, leaving 10 bases not matched to a gene. Germline CDR1 and CDR2: LGHNA and YNFKEQ.